The following is a T cell receptor (beta chain) sequence with its context. This entry is derived from a study of blood T cell repertoires in COVID-19. Study overall: There were acute and convalescent COVID-19 samples, and they came from the United States, Italy and Spain.

V gave up 3 bases and J gave up 8 bases, with 16 bases separating them. The CDR3 is 14 amino acids. Germline V gene data show CDR1 as GTSNPN and CDR2 as SVGIG (reference sequence). Enrolment of Seattle patients took place during active infection, and they were followed longitudinally. In the original analysis: Amplifying reference gene primers gave estimates of nucleated cell counts. Sequenced by immunoSEQ multiplex PCR; TCRdb stores in-frame clones only, minus some. That table is the source of V, J and clone size, and D and trimming were worked out from the DNA. The sample shows a few hundred thousand clones, 85% to 90% of them seen only once.

The clonotype was recovered from a woman in her fifties or sixties with COVID-19, enrolled during active disease. The sequenced material came from peripheral blood. V usage is TRBV30 and J usage is TRBJ1-4; tentative D call: TRBD1 (5 bases). CDR3 DNA: TGTGCCTGGAGGCGCGGGGCCGGGCGGGAAAAACTGTTTTTT. It specifies CAWRRGAGREKLFF.